This T cell receptor beta chain comes out of a study of PD-1 blockade in classical Hodgkin lymphoma. The data were produced by immunoSEQ multiplex PCR, yet TCRdb's version contains in-frame clones alone and is incomplete. The sample has tens of thousands of clones; less than 90% are singletons. CDR3 length: 19 residues. Germline V CDR1 and CDR2: KGHSY, FQNENV. Trimming cost V 4 bases and J 2 bases; bases outside gene matches: 17. Sample time point: newly diagnosed, previously untreated cHL patient sample. From thawed PBMCs, CD4+ T cells were purified using magnetic negative selection. The sequence was collected from a human donor with classical Hodgkin lymphoma. The rearrangement uses TRBV16 and TRBJ1-2, with 9 bases fitting TRBD1. The sample comprised CD4+ T cells from blood. The CDR3 here is CASSLKRRQGERLNYGYTF. The CDR3 bases are TGTGCCAGCAGCCTCAAACGGAGACAGGGGGAGCGTTTGAACTATGGCTACACCTTC.